The clone carrying this T cell receptor beta chain was recorded a few times. Antigen unknown. TCRdb analysed the 5' RACE reads with MiXCR anew, one entry per CDR3 protein. The table includes roughly 150,000 distinct CDR3 sequences, about 14% detected once. The sample belongs to a study of T-cell memory formation after mild COVID-19. Whole-study findings and limits: The finding that pre-infection memory included some responding clones suggested that cross-reactive memory joined.

This CDR3 comprises 14 residues. Deletions cut 9 bases from V and 0 bases from J, with 10 bases between. Germline CDR1 and CDR2: KGHDR and SFDVKD. This TCR derives from an adult woman who had mild COVID-19 (a few samples of this study predate the infection). Cell type and time point are not known. The rearrangement uses TRBV24-1 and TRBJ2-2; tentative D call: TRBD2 (6 bases). The sample was PBMCs or a T cell subset sorted from them (not recorded which). CDR3 in amino acids: CATSGSSNTGELFF. The CDR3 nucleotides read TGTGCCACCTCCGGGAGCTCGAACACCGGGGAGCTGTTTTTT.